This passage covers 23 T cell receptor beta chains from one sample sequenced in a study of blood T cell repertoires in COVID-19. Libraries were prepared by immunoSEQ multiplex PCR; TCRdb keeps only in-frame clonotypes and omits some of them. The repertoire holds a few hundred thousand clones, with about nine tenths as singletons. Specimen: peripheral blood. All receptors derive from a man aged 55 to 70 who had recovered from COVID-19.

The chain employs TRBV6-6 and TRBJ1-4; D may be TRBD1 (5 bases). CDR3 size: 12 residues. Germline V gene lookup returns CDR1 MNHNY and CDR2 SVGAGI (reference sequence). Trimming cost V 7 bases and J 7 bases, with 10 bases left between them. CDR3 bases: TGTGCCAGCACAGGGAACGGTGAAAAACTGTTTTTT. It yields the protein CASTGNGEKLFF.

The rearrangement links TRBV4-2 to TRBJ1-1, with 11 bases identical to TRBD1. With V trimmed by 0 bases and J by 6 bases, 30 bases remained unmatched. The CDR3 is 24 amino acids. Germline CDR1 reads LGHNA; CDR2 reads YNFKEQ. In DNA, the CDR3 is TGTGCCAGCAGCCAAGATTCCCTCCGAAGCCACACCTCCCTGGACAGGGGGCTTCATGCTGAAGCTTTCTTT. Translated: CASSQDSLRSHTSLDRGLHAEAFF.

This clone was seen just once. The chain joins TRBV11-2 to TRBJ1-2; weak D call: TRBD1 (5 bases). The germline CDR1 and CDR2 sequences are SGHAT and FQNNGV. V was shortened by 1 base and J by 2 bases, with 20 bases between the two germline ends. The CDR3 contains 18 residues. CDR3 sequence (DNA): TGTGCCAGCAGCTTAGCTTGGGGCTCTGCAGTAGGGAACTATGGCTACACCTTC. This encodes CASSLAWGSAVGNYGYTF.

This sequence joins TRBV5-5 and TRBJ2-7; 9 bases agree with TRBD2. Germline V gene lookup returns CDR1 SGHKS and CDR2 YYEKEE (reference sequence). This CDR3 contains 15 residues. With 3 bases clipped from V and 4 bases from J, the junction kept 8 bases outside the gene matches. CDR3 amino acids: CASSWSPSGAYEQYF. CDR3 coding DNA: TGTGCCAGCAGCTGGAGCCCTAGCGGGGCTTACGAGCAGTACTTC. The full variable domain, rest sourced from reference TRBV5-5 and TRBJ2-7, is DAGVTQSPTHLIKTRGQQVTLRCSPISGHKSVSWYQQVLGQGPQFIFQYYEKEERGRGNFPDRFSARQFPNYSSELNVNALLLGDSALYLCASSWSPSGAYEQYFGPGTRLTVT.

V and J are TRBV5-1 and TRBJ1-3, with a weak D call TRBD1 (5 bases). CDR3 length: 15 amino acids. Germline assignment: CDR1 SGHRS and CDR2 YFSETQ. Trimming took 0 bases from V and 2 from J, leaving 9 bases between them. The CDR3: CASSLETRAGNTIYF. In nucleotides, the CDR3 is TGCGCCAGCAGCTTGGAGACCAGGGCTGGAAACACCATATATTTT.

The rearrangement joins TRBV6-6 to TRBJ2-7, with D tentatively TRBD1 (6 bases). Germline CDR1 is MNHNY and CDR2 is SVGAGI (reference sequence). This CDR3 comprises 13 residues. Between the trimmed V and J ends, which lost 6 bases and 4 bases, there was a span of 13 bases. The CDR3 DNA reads TGTGCCAGCAGCCAAGGACAGACTTACGAGCAGTACTTC. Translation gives CASSQGQTYEQYF.

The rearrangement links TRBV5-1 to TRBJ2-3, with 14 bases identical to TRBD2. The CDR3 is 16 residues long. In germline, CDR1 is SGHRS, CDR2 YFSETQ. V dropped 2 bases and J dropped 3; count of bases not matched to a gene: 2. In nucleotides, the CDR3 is TGCGCCAGCAGCTTTAGACTAGCGGGGGGGACAGATACGCAGTATTTT. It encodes CASSFRLAGGTDTQYF. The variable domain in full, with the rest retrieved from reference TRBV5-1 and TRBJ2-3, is KAGVTQTPRYLIKTRGQQVTLSCSPISGHRSVSWYQQTPGQGLQFLFEYFSETQRNKGNFPGRFSGRQFSNSRSEMNVSTLELGDSALYLCASSFRLAGGTDTQYFGPGTRLTVL.

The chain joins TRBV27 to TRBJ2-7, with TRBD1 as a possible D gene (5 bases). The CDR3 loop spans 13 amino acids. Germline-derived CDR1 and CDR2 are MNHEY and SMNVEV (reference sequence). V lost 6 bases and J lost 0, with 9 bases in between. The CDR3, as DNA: TGTGCCAGCAGGACAGTTGACTCCTACGAGCAGTACTTC. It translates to CASRTVDSYEQYF.

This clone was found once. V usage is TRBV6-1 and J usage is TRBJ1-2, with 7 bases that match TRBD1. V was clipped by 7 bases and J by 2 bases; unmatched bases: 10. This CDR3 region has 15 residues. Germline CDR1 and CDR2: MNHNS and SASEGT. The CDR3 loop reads CASIRLQGQNYGYTF. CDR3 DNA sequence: TGTGCCAGCATCCGCCTACAGGGGCAGAACTATGGCTACACCTTC.

The CDR3 loop is CASSSVSGSHEQYF. The CDR3 DNA follows: TGTGCCAGCAGTTCAGTCTCAGGGTCACACGAGCAGTACTTC. The J gene is TRBJ2-7, the V gene TRBV27; D is perhaps TRBD1 (5 bases). Trimming removed 4 bases at V and 5 bases at J, with 15 bases between. Germline values: CDR1 MNHEY, CDR2 SMNVEV (reference sequence). CDR3 size: 14 residues.

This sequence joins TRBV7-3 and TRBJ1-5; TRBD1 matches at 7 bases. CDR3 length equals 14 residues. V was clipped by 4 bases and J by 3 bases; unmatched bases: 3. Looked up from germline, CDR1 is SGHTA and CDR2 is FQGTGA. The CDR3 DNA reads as TGTGCCAGCAGCTCGGGACAGCCCAATCAGCCCCAGCATTTT. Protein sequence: CASSSGQPNQPQHF.

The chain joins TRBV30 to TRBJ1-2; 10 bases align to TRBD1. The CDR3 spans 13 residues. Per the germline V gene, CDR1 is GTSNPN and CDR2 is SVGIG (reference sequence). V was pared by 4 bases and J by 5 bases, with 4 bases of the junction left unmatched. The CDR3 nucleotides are TGTGCCTGGACCGGGACAGGGGAGTATGGCTACACCTTC. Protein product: CAWTGTGEYGYTF.

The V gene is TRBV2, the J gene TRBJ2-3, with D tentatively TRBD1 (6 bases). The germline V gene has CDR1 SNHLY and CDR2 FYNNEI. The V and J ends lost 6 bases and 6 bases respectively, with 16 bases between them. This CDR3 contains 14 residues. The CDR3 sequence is CASRKQTGMDTQYF. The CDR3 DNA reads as TGTGCCAGCAGAAAACAAACAGGGATGGATACGCAGTATTTT. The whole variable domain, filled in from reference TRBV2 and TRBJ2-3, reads EPEVTQTPSHQVTQMGQEVILRCVPISNHLYFYWYRQILGQKVEFLVSFYNNEISEKSEIFDDQFSVERPDGSNFTLKIRSTKLEDSAMYFCASRKQTGMDTQYFGPGTRLTVL.

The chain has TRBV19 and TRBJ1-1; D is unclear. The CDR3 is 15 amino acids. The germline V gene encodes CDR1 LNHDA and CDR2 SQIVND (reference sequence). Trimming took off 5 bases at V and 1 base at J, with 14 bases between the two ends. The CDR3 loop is CASSRLAQENTEAFF. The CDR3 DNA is TGTGCCAGTAGTCGGCTGGCGCAGGAGAACACTGAAGCTTTCTTT.

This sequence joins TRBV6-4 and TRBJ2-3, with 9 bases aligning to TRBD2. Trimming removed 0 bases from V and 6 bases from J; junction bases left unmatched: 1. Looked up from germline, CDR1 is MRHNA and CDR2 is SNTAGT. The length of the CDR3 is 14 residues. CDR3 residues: CASSDSRGGDTQYF. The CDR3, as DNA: TGTGCCAGCAGTGACTCGCGGGGGGGCGATACGCAGTATTTT.

The CDR3, as DNA: TGTGCCAGCAGTTCTAGGGACAGGGCGAATGAGCAGTTCTTC. This gives the protein CASSSRDRANEQFF. The chain joins TRBV11-3 to TRBJ2-1; TRBD1 matches at 9 bases. CDR1 and CDR2 (germline): SGHNT, YENEEA. This CDR3 spans 14 amino acids. Trimming at V came to 6 bases and at J to 7 bases, leaving 7 bases not matched to a gene.

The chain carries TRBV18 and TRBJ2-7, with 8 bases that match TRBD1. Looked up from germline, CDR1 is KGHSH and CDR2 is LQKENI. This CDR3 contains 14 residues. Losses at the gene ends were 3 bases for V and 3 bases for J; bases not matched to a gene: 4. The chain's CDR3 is CASSPQGARYEQYF. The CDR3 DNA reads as TGTGCCAGCTCACCGCAGGGGGCCCGCTACGAGCAGTACTTC.

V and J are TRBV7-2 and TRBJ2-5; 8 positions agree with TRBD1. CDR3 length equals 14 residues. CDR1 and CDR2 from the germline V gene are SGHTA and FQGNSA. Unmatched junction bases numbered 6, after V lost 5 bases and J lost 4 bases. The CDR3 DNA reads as TGTGCCAGCAGCATCCCAGGGGGCGGAGAGACCCAGTACTTC. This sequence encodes CASSIPGGGETQYF. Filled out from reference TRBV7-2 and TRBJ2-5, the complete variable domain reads GAGVSQSPSNKVTEKGKDVELRCDPISGHTALYWYRQSLGQGLEFLIYFQGNSAPDKSGLPSDRFSAERTGGSVSTLTIQRTQQEDSAVYLCASSIPGGGETQYFGPGTRLLVL.

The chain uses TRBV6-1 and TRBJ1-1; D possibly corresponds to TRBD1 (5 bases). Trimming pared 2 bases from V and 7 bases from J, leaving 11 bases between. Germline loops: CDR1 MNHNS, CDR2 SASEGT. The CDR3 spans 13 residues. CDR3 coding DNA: TGTGCCAGCAGTGAACAGGGAATAGGTGAAGCTTTCTTT. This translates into CASSEQGIGEAFF.

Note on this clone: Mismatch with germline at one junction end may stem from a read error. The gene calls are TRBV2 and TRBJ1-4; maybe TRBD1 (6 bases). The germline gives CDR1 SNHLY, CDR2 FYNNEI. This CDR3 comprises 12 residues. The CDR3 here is CASSDLGAGAHF. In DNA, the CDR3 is TGTGCCAGCAGTGATCTGGGGGCAGGGGCCCATTTT.

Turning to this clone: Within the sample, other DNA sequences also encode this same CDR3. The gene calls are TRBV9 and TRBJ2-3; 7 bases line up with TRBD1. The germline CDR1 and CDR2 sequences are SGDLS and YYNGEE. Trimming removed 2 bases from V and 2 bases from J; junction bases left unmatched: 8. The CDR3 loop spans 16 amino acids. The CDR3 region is CASSVRQGTITDTQYF. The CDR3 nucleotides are TGTGCCAGCAGCGTCAGACAGGGAACCATCACAGATACGCAGTATTTT.

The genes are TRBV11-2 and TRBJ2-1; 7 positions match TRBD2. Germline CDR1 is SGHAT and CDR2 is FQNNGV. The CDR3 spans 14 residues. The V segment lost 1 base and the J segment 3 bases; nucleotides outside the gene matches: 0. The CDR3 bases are TGTGCCAGCAGCTTAGGCGGGGGCTACAATGAGCAGTTCTTC. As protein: CASSLGGGYNEQFF. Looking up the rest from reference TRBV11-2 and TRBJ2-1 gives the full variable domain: EAGVAQSPRYKIIEKRQSVAFWCNPISGHATLYWYQQILGQGPKLLIQFQNNGVVDDSQLPKDRFSAERLKGVDSTLKIQPAKLEDSAVYLCASSLGGGYNEQFFGPGTRLTVL.

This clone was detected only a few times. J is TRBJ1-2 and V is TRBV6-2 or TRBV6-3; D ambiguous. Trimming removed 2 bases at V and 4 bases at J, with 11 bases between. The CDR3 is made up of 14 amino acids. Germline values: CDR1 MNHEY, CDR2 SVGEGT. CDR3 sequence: CASSYVGSGYGYTF. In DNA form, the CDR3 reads TGTGCCAGCAGTTACGTAGGGAGCGGCTATGGCTACACCTTC.